The clone carrying this TCR beta chain appeared many times. Its antigen is undetermined. These data are taken from a study of CD8 T cells in ankylosing spondylitis. Study-level results: It was reported that disease-linked clones were significantly enriched in matched ankylosing spondylitis synovial fluid. Prior work had noted some motif variants in reactive arthritis blood and synovial fluid. One TCR beta motif, made up of eight or nine highly homologous variants, appeared characteristic of ankylosing spondylitis blood.

The CDR3 totals 17 residues. Germline lookup yields CDR1 MNHEY and CDR2 SVGAGI. Trimming took off 0 bases at V and 0 bases at J, with 9 bases between the two ends. Molecular-barcoded quantitative 5'-RACE produced these TCR beta libraries. TCRdb fed the 5' RACE reads into MiXCR, producing one record per CDR3 protein. The data show tens of thousands of distinct CDR3 sequences, 6% to 7.5% seen once. Sequencing was carried out using blood, either unsorted or a sorted T cell fraction (not recorded which). V is TRBV6-5 and J is TRBJ2-6; D remains unclear. The sequence came from a female donor with ankylosing spondylitis or in good health (not recorded which). The CDR3 spells CASSYSVFLSGANVLTF. CDR3 DNA sequence: TGTGCCAGCAGTTACTCGGTATTCCTCTCTGGGGCCAACGTCCTGACTTTC.